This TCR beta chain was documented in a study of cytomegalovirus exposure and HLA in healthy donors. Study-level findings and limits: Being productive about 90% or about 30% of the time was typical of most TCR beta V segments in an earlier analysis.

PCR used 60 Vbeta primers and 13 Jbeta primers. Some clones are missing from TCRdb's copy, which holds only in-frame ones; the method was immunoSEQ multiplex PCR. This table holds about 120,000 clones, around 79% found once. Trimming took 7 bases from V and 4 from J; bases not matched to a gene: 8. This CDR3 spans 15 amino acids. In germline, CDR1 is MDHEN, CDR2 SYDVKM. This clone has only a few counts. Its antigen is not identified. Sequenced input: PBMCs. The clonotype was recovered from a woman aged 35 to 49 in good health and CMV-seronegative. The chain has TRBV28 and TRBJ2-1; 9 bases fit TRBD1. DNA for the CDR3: TGTGCCAGCACCCTACTGGGGACAGGGTACAATGAGCAGTTCTTC. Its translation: CASTLLGTGYNEQFF.